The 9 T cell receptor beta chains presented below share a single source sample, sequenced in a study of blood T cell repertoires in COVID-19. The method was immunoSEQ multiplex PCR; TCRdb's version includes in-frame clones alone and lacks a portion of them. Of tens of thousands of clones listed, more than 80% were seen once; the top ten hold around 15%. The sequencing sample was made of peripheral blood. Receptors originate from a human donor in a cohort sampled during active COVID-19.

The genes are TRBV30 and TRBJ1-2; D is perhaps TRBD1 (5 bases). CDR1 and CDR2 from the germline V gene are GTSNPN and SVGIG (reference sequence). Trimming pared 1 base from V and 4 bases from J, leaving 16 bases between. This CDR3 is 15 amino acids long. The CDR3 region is CAWSGSGGGAYGYTF. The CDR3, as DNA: TGTGCCTGGAGTGGAAGTGGGGGGGGTGCCTATGGCTACACCTTC.

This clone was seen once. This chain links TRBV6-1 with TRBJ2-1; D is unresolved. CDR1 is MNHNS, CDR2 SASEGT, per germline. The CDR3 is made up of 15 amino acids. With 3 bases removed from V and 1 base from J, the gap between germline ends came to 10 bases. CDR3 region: CASSDPRRSYNEQFF. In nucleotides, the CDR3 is TGTGCCAGCAGTGATCCTAGAAGGTCCTACAATGAGCAGTTCTTC.

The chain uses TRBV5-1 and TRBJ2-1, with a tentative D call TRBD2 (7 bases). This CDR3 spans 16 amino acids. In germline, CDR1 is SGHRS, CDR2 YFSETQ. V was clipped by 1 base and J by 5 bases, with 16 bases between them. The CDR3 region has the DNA TGCGCCAGCAGCTTGTACTCGGGGGGCTGGAACAATGAGCAGTTCTTC. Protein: CASSLYSGGWNNEQFF. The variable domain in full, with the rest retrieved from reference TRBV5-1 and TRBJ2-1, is KAGVTQTPRYLIKTRGQQVTLSCSPISGHRSVSWYQQTPGQGLQFLFEYFSETQRNKGNFPGRFSGRQFSNSRSEMNVSTLELGDSALYLCASSLYSGGWNNEQFFGPGTRLTVL.

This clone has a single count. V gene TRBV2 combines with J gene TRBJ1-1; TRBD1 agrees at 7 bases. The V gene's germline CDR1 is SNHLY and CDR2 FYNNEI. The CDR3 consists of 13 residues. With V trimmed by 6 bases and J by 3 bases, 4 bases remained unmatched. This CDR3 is CASRKTGHTEAFF. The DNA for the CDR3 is TGTGCCAGCAGAAAGACAGGGCACACTGAAGCTTTCTTT.

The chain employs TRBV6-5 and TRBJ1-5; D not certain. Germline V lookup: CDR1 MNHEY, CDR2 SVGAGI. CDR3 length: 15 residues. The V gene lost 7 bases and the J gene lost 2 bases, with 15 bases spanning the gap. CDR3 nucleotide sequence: TGTGCCAGCACTTCTTCGCCGATAGGCAATCAGCCCCAGCATTTT. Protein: CASTSSPIGNQPQHF.

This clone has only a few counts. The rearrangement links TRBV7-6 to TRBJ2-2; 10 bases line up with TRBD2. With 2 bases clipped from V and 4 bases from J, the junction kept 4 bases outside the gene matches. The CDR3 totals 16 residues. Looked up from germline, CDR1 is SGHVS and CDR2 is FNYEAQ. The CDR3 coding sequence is TGTGCCAGCAGCTTACTAGCGGGGGCCCCCACCGGGGAGCTGTTTTTT. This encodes CASSLLAGAPTGELFF.

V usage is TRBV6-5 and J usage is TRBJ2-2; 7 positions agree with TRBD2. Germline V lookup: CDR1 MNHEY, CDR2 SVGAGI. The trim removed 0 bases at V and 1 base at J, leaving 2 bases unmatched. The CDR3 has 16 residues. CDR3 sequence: CASSYSLAGNTGELFF. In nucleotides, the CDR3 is TGTGCCAGCAGTTACTCTTTAGCGGGGAACACCGGGGAGCTGTTTTTT.

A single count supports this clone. CDR3 sequence (DNA): TGTGCCAGCAGCTTATGGGTGGCGAGGGGGAGTTTCTCCTACAATGAGCAGTTCTTC. Translating it yields CASSLWVARGSFSYNEQFF. The rearrangement joins TRBV7-6 to TRBJ2-1; D possibly corresponds to TRBD1 (6 bases). Trimming cost V 2 bases and J 0 bases, with 20 bases left between them. This CDR3 comprises 19 residues. Germline-derived CDR1 and CDR2 are SGHVS and FNYEAQ.

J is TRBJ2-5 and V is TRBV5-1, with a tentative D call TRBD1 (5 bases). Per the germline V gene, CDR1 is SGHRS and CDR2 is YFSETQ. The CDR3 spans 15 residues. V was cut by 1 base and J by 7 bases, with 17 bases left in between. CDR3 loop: CASSLLRDAPGTQYF. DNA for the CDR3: TGCGCCAGCAGCTTGCTCAGGGATGCACCGGGGACCCAGTACTTC.